These 5 T cell receptor beta chains originate from one sample sequenced in a study of OX40 agonist ivuxolimab in advanced cancers. This table comes from immunoSEQ multiplex PCR, and its TCRdb copy is limited to in-frame clones, with some not included. The repertoire holds approximately 57,000 clones, approximately 88% seen once, with over 8.5% in the top ten. Material: CD4+ or CD8+ T cells sorted from blood, obtained in a trial of the OX40 agonist ivuxolimab. These receptor sequences come from an adult with an advanced solid tumor such as melanoma, head and neck, liver or kidney cancer.

Concerning this clone: Different DNA sequences within this sample yield the same CDR3. The chain recombines TRBV7-9 with TRBJ1-2; 9 bases line up with TRBD1. J gave up 8 bases and V 3 bases, and 13 bases lay outside the gene matches. Per the germline V gene, CDR1 is SEHNR and CDR2 is FQNEAQ (reference sequence). CDR3 length equals 16 residues. The CDR3 nucleotides read TGTGCCAGCAGCTTCGGTCTGGGGAGACAGGGGGGAGGCTACACCTTC. Its translation: CASSFGLGRQGGGYTF.

The V call is TRBV5-5, the J call TRBJ2-7; D not resolved. Germline CDR1 SGHKS, CDR2 YYEKEE (reference sequence). Trimming left V 4 bases short and J 1 base short, with 6 bases between. The CDR3 is made up of 12 amino acids. The DNA for the CDR3 is TGTGCCAGCAGCGAAACGTCCTACGAGCAGTACTTC. Protein sequence: CASSETSYEQYF.

The chain recombines TRBV25-1 with TRBJ1-5, with unresolved D. V lost 4 bases and J lost 5, with 9 bases in between. The CDR3 totals 13 residues. The V gene's germline CDR1 is MGHDK and CDR2 SYGVNS. DNA of the CDR3: TGTGCCAGCAGTGCTTGGGAGGATCAGCCCCAGCATTTT. Protein sequence: CASSAWEDQPQHF.

The V call is TRBV6-5, the J call TRBJ2-1; D is ambiguous. The CDR3 contains 15 residues. Germline values: CDR1 MNHEY, CDR2 SVGAGI. Trimming shortened V by 5 bases and J by 8 bases, and 19 bases separated the two germline ends. For the CDR3, the DNA is TGTGCCAGCAGTAGAAGCGCTTCAGACTCAGATGAGCAGTTCTTC. Translation gives CASSRSASDSDEQFF.

V and J are TRBV19 and TRBJ2-1; D might be TRBD2 (5 bases). Germline CDR1 reads LNHDA; CDR2 reads SQIVND (reference sequence). The CDR3 loop spans 17 amino acids. Between the trimmed V and J ends, which lost 1 base and 1 base, there was a span of 14 bases. CDR3 protein: CASSIGAGQVSYNEQFF. CDR3 DNA sequence: TGTGCCAGTAGTATAGGGGCGGGTCAGGTATCCTACAATGAGCAGTTCTTC.